This TCR beta chain was captured by sequencing in a study of response to subunit inactivated influenza vaccine. Study-wide findings and caveats: The authors put forward the suggestion that each seasonal influenza vaccination may bring in only a limited number of new T cells.

CDR3 length equals 16 residues. The germline V gene has CDR1 SSHAT and CDR2 FNYEAQ (reference sequence). V lost 4 bases to trimming and J lost 7 bases, with 21 bases between them. Of note for this clonotype: No antigen is known for it.

A single record per CDR3 protein comes from TCRdb applying MiXCR to the RT-PCR reads. The table lists hundreds of thousands of distinct CDR3 sequences, about 25% of them singletons, with 1.5% to 2% in the top ten. The gene calls are TRBV7-7 and TRBJ2-3; D unclear. The sequencing here drew on CD4+ T cells sorted from PBMCs, taken less than 6 days after vaccination. The sequence came from a man aged 50 to 60 who received an inactivated influenza vaccine. DNA of the CDR3: TGTGCCAGCAGCTGGGCGCTCGGGCCAGAGGCGAATACGCAGTATTTT. Its translation: CASSWALGPEANTQYF.